This T cell receptor (beta chain) came from a study of blood T cell repertoires in COVID-19. At the level of the study: The analysed material was cDNA or gDNA that came from T cells, B-cell-depleted T cells, or PBMCs.

The V gene lost 9 bases and the J gene lost 5 bases, with 14 bases spanning the gap. This CDR3 is built from 13 residues. Authors' processing steps: Reference gene primer amplification gave estimated nucleated cell counts. TCRdb's copy holds only in-frame clones and misses some; the assay was immunoSEQ multiplex PCR. V, J and clone size derive from that table, while D and trimming were established from the DNA sequence. The table has 300,000 to 500,000 clones, approximately 87% seen once. This clone was detected only once. Participants were aged about 18 to 90 years, lived in under 25 US areas, and enrolled virtually.

This receptor was obtained from a woman aged 25-40 years with acute COVID-19. This chain uses TRBV12-3 or TRBV12-4 with TRBJ1-3, with D possibly matching TRBD1 (5 bases). Sequencing was carried out using PBMCs or T cells enriched from blood (not recorded which). The CDR3 region is CASSDSARNTIYF. The CDR3 DNA is TGTGCCAGTTCCGACAGTGCCAGAAACACCATATATTTT.